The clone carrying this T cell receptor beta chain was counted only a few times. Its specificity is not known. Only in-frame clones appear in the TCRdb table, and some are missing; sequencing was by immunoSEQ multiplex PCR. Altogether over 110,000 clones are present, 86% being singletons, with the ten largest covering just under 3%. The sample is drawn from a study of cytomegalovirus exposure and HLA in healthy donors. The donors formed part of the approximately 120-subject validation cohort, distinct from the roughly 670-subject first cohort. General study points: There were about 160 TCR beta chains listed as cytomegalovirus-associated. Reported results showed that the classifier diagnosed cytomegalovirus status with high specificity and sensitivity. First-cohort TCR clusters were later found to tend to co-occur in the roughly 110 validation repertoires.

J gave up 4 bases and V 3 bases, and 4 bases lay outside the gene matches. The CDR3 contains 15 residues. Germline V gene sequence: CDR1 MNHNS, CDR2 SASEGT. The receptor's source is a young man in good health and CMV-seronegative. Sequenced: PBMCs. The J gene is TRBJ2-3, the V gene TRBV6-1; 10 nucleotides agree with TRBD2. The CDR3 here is CASSDASGGADTQYF. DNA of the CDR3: TGTGCCAGCAGTGATGCTAGCGGGGGAGCAGATACGCAGTATTTT.